Here is one T cell receptor beta chain with its context. This receptor's antigen is unknown. One base away there is no much larger clone; base qualities are not given. The CDR3 sequence holds 14 residues, the cysteine and phenylalanine included. Only the CDR3 part of the read is kept: 42 bases, read in frame from the first base. For CDR1 and CDR2, the germline V gene (reference sequence) lists DFQATT and SNEGSKA. The instrument given in TCRdb is Illumina HiSeq 1500. The public reads were reprocessed in TCRdb via fastp at Q25 and MiXCR, keeping in-frame beta chains. When rows share a CDR3 protein, they turn into one entry using the most common DNA and genes. The sample yields around 740,000 distinct CDR3 sequences; about a third were counted once. The biggest ten clones account for under 3% of the sample. The data were taken from a study of T cell repertoires in cytomegalovirus infection (dated by TCRdb to 2018 to 2020). General notes on the study: Donor HLA type was relevant to the analysis, as public TCR beta signatures indicated carriage of CMV infection together with the matching HLA type. Summary of the overall study and its limitations: Cumulative frequency of public TCR beta family members discriminated carriers of CMV infection plus the relevant HLA type in this cohort and an independent roughly 330-donor cohort. The ex vivo response was dominated by HLA-C-restricted CMV-specific TCR beta clonotypes, and the single most frequent clonotype in two of eight donors was supplied by these HLA-C-restricted clonotypes.

The receptor was derived from a human donor in good health (CMV status not recorded). Some clones in this sample may be carry-over from other donors' samples. Specimen: PBMCs. The V gene is TRBV20-1 and the J gene is TRBJ2-7, with 8 junctional bases fitting TRBD2. The encoded CDR3 is CSSGTSGLLGEQYF. Here is the DNA: TGCAGCTCCGGGACTAGTGGGCTGTTGGGCGAGCAGTACTTC.